This T cell receptor (beta chain) was retrieved from a study of blood T cell repertoires in COVID-19. Study information: From T cells, B-cell-depleted T cells, or PBMCs came the material, which was cDNA or gDNA.

Original methodology: Nucleated cell counts were estimated from reference gene primer amplification. The table came from immunoSEQ multiplex PCR; TCRdb's copy has only in-frame clones and leaves some out. V, J and clone size reflect that table, while D and trimming were determined from the DNA. The sample contains roughly 100,000 clones, 82% of which appear only once. This CDR3 contains 15 residues. CDR1 is MNHNS and CDR2 is SASEGT in the germline V gene. V was pared by 2 bases and J by 4 bases, with 13 bases between. This receptor was taken from a man aged 60 to 75 with acute or convalescent COVID-19. The sample comprised peripheral blood. The rearrangement links TRBV6-1 to TRBJ2-3; the D gene is possibly TRBD1 (6 bases). The CDR3 coding sequence is TGTGCCAGCAGTGAAAACAGGGTCAGCGCAGATACGCAGTATTTT. Protein sequence: CASSENRVSADTQYF.